The 10 T cell receptor beta chains listed next were all sequenced from one sample in a study of cytomegalovirus exposure and HLA in healthy donors. The PCR ran on 60 Vbeta and 13 Jbeta primers. Sequencing used immunoSEQ multiplex PCR; TCRdb keeps in-frame clones, though not all of them. The sample includes 150,000 to 200,000 clones, about four fifths of them seen just once. Sequenced: PBMCs. These receptors were obtained from a male donor in good health and CMV-seronegative.

V and J are TRBV10-3 and TRBJ1-2; D gene unclear. Germline V CDR1 and CDR2: ENHRY, SYGVKD. The V end was cut by 0 bases, the J end by 8 bases, with 16 bases between. The CDR3 length is 15 residues. The CDR3, as DNA: TGTGCCATCAGTGAGTCGACTAGTGGCCTTGGAGGCTACACCTTC. Encoded protein: CAISESTSGLGGYTF.

This rearrangement joins TRBV11-1 to TRBJ1-2; D uncertain. V was clipped by 6 bases and J by 3 bases, with 17 bases between them. This CDR3 is built from 15 residues. Looked up from germline, CDR1 is SGHAT and CDR2 is FQDESV (reference sequence). The CDR3 DNA follows: TGTGCCAGCAGTTCTACCCCCTCCGGAGACTATGGCTACACCTTC. Translation gives CASSSTPSGDYGYTF.

The chain is built from TRBV6-6 and TRBJ1-2; 8 bases map to TRBD1. With V trimmed by 6 bases and J by 0 bases, 6 bases remained unmatched. This CDR3 region has 15 residues. Germline CDR1 and CDR2: MNHNY and SVGAGI (reference sequence). The CDR3 here is CASRARQGTNYGYTF. The CDR3 nucleotides are TGTGCCAGCAGGGCAAGACAGGGGACTAACTATGGCTACACCTTC.

The chain employs TRBV9 and TRBJ1-6; no definite D call. Between the trimmed V and J ends, which lost 0 bases and 5 bases, there was a span of 9 bases. Germline values: CDR1 SGDLS, CDR2 YYNGEE. There are 15 residues in the CDR3. In DNA, the CDR3 is TGTGCCAGCAGCGTAGGGCCTTTTAATAATTCACCCCTCCACTTT. It translates to CASSVGPFNNSPLHF.

This clone appeared a single time. J is TRBJ2-1 and V is TRBV18; 13 positions match TRBD2. CDR3 length equals 18 residues. CDR1 and CDR2 (germline): KGHSH, LQKENI. Trimming cost V 2 bases and J 3 bases; bases outside gene matches: 7. The CDR3, as DNA: TGTGCCAGCTCACCAAAGAGGACTAGCGGGAGCCTCTACAATGAGCAGTTCTTC. It is translated as CASSPKRTSGSLYNEQFF. Full variable domain (outside the CDR3, taken from reference TRBV18 and TRBJ2-1): NAGVMQNPRHLVRRRGQEARLRCSPMKGHSHVYWYRQLPEEGLKFMVYLQKENIIDESGMPKERFSAEFPKEGPSILRIQQVVRGDSAAYFCASSPKRTSGSLYNEQFFGPGTRLTVL.

The V and J genes are TRBV18 and TRBJ2-5; TRBD2 is a possible D gene (6 bases). The CDR3 has 14 residues. Trimming shortened V by 4 bases and J by 5 bases, and 14 bases separated the two germline ends. In germline, CDR1 is KGHSH, CDR2 LQKENI. The CDR3 loop is CASSQSGRQETQYF. The CDR3 DNA sequence: TGTGCCAGCTCACAGTCAGGGAGGCAGGAGACCCAGTACTTC.

CDR3 nucleotides: TGTGCCAGCAGCCGGAGACAGGGGGGAGGCACAGATACGCAGTATTTT. Translation: CASSRRQGGGTDTQYF. V usage is TRBV5-8 and J usage is TRBJ2-3, with 9 bases fitting TRBD1. The CDR3 has 16 amino acids. The V segment lost 4 bases and the J segment 1 base; nucleotides outside the gene matches: 7. The V gene's germline CDR1 is SGHTS and CDR2 YDEGEE.

V is TRBV2 and J is TRBJ1-5; 8 bases are a match to TRBD1. CDR1 SNHLY and CDR2 FYNNEI come from the germline V gene. The CDR3 is made up of 15 amino acids. J was trimmed by 0 bases and V by 4 bases; bases with no gene match: 2. In nucleotides, the CDR3 is TGTGCCAGCAGTGTGACAGGGGTTAGCAATCAGCCCCAGCATTTT. Translation gives CASSVTGVSNQPQHF. Together with reference TRBV2 and TRBJ1-5, the CDR3 gives the full variable domain: EPEVTQTPSHQVTQMGQEVILRCVPISNHLYFYWYRQILGQKVEFLVSFYNNEISEKSEIFDDQFSVERPDGSNFTLKIRSTKLEDSAMYFCASSVTGVSNQPQHFGDGTRLSIL.

This chain links TRBV7-2 with TRBJ1-5; tentatively, D is TRBD1 (6 bases). The CDR3 is 15 residues long. V was trimmed by 0 bases and J by 3 bases, leaving 9 bases between them. CDR1 and CDR2 (germline): SGHTA, FQGNSA. CDR3 sequence reads: CASSLAAGANQPQHF. The CDR3 coding sequence is TGTGCCAGCAGCTTAGCAGCGGGGGCCAATCAGCCCCAGCATTTT. The complete variable domain, with remaining parts taken from reference TRBV7-2 and TRBJ1-5, reads GAGVSQSPSNKVTEKGKDVELRCDPISGHTALYWYRQSLGQGLEFLIYFQGNSAPDKSGLPSDRFSAERTGGSVSTLTIQRTQQEDSAVYLCASSLAAGANQPQHFGDGTRLSIL.

This clone was counted a few times. The gene calls are TRBV16 and TRBJ1-1, with TRBD1 matching 8 bases. This CDR3 spans 15 amino acids. Per the germline V gene, CDR1 is KGHSY and CDR2 is FQNENV. With V trimmed by 4 bases and J by 2 bases, 6 bases remained unmatched. CDR3 sequence (DNA): TGTGCCAGCAGCCCCCGAGGACAGGGAAACACTGAAGCTTTCTTT. This codes for CASSPRGQGNTEAFF.